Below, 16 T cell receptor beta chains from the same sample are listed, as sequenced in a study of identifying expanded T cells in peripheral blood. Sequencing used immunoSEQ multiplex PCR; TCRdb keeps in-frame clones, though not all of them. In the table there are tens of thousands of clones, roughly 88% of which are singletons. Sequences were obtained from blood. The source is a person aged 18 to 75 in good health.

CDR3 bases: TGTGCCAGCAGGGAGGAGACTAGCGGAGTGTACAATGAGCAGTTCTTC. Its protein is CASREETSGVYNEQFF. The chain combines TRBV27 with TRBJ2-1; 9 bases agree with TRBD2. The germline CDR1 and CDR2 sequences are MNHEY and SMNVEV (reference sequence). V lost 6 bases, J lost 4 bases, and 10 bases stayed unmatched. The CDR3 contains 16 residues.

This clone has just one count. DNA of the CDR3: TGTGCCAGCAGCTTACCAGAGAACTATGGCTACACCTTC. Residues: CASSLPENYGYTF. The genes are TRBV5-5 and TRBJ1-2; D remains unclear. The CDR3 runs to 13 residues. The germline V and J ends were trimmed by 2 bases and 2 bases, with 7 bases remaining between them. Germline V lookup: CDR1 SGHKS, CDR2 YYEKEE (reference sequence).

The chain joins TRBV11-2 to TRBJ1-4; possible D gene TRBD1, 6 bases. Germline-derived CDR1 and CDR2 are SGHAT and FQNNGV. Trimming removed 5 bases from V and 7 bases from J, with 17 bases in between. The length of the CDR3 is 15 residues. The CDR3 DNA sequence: TGTGCCAGCAGCATCAACAGGGTTACCGGTGAAAAACTGTTTTTT. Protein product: CASSINRVTGEKLFF.

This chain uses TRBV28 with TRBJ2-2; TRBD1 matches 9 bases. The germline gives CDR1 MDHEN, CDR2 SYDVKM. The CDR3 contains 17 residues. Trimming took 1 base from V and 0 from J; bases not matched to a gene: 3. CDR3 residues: CASSLSGQGTNTGELFF. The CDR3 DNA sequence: TGTGCCAGCAGTTTATCGGGACAGGGCACGAACACCGGGGAGCTGTTTTTT. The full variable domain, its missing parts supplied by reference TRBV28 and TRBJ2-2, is DVKVTQSSRYLVKRTGEKVFLECVQDMDHENMFWYRQDPGLGLRLIYFSYDVKMKEKGDIPEGYSVSREKKERFSLILESASTNQTSMYLCASSLSGQGTNTGELFFGEGSRLTVL.

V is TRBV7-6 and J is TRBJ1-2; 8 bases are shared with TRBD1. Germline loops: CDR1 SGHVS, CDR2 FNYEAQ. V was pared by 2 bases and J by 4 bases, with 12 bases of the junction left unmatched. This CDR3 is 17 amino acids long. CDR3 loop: CASSLHPDREKIYGYTF. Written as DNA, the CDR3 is TGTGCCAGCAGCTTACATCCGGACAGGGAGAAGATCTATGGCTACACCTTC.

The CDR3 is CASSYTTGTGEQYF. CDR3 nucleotides: TGTGCCAGCAGTTACACGACAGGCACCGGCGAGCAGTACTTC. The rearrangement uses TRBV6-5 and TRBJ2-7; a possible D gene is TRBD1 (6 bases). The CDR3 totals 14 residues. The V end lost 2 bases, the J end lost 6 bases, and 14 bases lay between the germline ends. Germline CDR1 reads MNHEY; CDR2 reads SVGAGI.

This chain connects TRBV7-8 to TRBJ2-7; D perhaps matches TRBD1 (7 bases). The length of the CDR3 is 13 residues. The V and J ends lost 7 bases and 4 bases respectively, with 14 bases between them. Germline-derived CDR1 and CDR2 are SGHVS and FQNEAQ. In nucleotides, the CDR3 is TGTGCCAGCAAGGAGGGGGCGCGTTACGAGCAGTACTTC. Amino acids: CASKEGARYEQYF.

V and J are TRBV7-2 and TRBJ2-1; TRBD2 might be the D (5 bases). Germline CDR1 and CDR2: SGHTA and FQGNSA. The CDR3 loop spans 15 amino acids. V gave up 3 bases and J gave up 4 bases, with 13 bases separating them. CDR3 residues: CASSFERMTYNEQFF. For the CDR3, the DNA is TGTGCCAGCAGCTTTGAGCGGATGACGTACAATGAGCAGTTCTTC. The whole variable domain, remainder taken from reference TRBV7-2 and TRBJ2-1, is GAGVSQSPSNKVTEKGKDVELRCDPISGHTALYWYRQSLGQGLEFLIYFQGNSAPDKSGLPSDRFSAERTGGSVSTLTIQRTQQEDSAVYLCASSFERMTYNEQFFGPGTRLTVL.

DNA of the CDR3: TGTGCCAGCAGCAACACAGGGGGCGCGTTCAACGAGCAGTACTTC. Encoded protein: CASSNTGGAFNEQYF. The chain joins TRBV13 to TRBJ2-7; 9 bases fit TRBD1. CDR3 length: 15 residues. In germline, CDR1 is PRHDT, CDR2 FYEKMQ (reference sequence). The ends lost 5 bases at V and 5 bases at J; junction bases unmatched: 10.

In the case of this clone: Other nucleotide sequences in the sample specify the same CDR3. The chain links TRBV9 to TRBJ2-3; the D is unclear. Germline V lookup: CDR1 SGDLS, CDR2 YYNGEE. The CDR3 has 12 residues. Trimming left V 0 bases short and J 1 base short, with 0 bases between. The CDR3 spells CASSVGTDTQYF. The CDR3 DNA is TGTGCCAGCAGCGTAGGCACAGATACGCAGTATTTT.

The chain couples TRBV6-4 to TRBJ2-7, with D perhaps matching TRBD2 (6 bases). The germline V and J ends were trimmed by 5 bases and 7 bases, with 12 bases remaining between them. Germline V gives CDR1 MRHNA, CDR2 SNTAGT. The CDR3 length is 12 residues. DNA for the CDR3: TGTGCCAGCAGTTTAGCGGCAGGGGAGCAGTACTTC. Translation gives CASSLAAGEQYF.

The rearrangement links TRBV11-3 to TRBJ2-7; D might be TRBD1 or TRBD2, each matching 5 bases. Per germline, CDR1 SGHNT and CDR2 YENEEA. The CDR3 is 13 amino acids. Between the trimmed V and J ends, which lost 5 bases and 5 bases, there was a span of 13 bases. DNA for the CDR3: TGTGCCAGCAGCCCCCGGGACGACCACGAGCAGTACTTC. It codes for CASSPRDDHEQYF.

The CDR3 DNA reads as TGTGCCAGCTCACTCCAGGGTCCCCCTTTGGGAGAGCAGTACTTC. It yields the protein CASSLQGPPLGEQYF. V is TRBV18 and J is TRBJ2-7; possible D gene TRBD1, 5 bases. The V gene lost 4 bases and the J gene lost 7 bases, with 20 bases spanning the gap. CDR3 length equals 15 residues. The V gene's germline CDR1 is KGHSH and CDR2 LQKENI.

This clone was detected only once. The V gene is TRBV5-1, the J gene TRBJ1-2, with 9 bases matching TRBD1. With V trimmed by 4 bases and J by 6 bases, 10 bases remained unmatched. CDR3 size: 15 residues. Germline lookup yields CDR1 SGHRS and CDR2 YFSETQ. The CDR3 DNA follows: TGCGCCAGCAGCAGCACCACAGGGGGCTTTAATGGCTACACCTTC. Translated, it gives CASSSTTGGFNGYTF.

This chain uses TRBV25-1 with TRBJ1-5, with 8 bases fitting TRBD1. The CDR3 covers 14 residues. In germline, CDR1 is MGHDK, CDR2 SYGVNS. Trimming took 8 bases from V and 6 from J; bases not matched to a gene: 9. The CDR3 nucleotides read TGTGCCAGCCTAGGACAGGGAGGCCCTCAGCCCCAGCATTTT. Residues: CASLGQGGPQPQHF.

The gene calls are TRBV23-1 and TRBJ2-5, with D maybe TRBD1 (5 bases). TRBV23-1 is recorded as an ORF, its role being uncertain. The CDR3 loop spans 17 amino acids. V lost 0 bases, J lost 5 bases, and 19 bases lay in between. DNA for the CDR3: TGCGCCAGCAGTCAATCGGTTTTGGGGCGGCCGCGGGAGACCCAGTACTTC. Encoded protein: CASSQSVLGRPRETQYF.